This T cell receptor beta chain appears in the sequencing data of a study of T-cell reconstitution after alpha-beta-depleted transplantation in children. Construction of the TCRbeta library involved unique molecular identifiers. TCRdb redid the calling of the PCR reads with MiXCR, one entry per CDR3 protein. The sample shows approximately 350,000 distinct CDR3 sequences, 10% to 15% of them seen only once. The V gene's germline CDR1 is MNHEY and CDR2 SVGAGI. The CDR3 covers 14 residues. V lost 6 bases, J lost 0 bases, and 4 bases stayed unmatched. The TCR sequence derives from a human donor who donated a stem cell graft to a child with Fanconi anemia. The rearrangement links TRBV6-5 to TRBJ1-1, with 7 bases that match TRBD1. The input for sequencing was PBMCs, taken from the stem cell graft. CDR3 region: CASRSGGMNTEAFF. The CDR3 nucleotides are TGTGCCAGCAGATCAGGGGGAATGAACACTGAAGCTTTCTTT.